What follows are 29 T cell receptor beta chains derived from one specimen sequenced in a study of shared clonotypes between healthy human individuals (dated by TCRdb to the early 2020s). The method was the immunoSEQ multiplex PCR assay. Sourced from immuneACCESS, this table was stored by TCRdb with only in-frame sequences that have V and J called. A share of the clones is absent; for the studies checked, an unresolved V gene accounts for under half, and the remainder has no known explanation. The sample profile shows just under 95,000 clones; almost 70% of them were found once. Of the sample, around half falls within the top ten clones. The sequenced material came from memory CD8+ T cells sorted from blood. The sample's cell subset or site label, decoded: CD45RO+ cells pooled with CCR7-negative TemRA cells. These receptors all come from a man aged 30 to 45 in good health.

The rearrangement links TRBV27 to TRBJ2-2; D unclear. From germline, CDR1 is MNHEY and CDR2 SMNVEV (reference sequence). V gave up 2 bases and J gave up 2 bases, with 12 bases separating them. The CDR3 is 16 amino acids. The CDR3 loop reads CASSLQANRNTGELFF. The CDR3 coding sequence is TGTGCCAGCAGTTTACAAGCAAACCGAAACACCGGGGAGCTGTTTTTT.

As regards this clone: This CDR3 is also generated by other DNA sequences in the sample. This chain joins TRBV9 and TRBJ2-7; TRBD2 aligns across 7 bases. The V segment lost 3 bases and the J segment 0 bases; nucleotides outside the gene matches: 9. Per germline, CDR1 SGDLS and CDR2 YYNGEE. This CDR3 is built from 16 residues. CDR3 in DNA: TGTGCCAGCAGCGCCTACAATCCGGGAGGCTCCTACGAGCAGTACTTC. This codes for CASSAYNPGGSYEQYF. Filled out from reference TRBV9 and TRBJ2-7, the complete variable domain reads DSGVTQTPKHLITATGQRVTLRCSPRSGDLSVYWYQQSLDQGLQFLIQYYNGEERAKGNILERFSAQQFPDLHSELNLSSLELGDSALYFCASSAYNPGGSYEQYFGPGTRLTVT.

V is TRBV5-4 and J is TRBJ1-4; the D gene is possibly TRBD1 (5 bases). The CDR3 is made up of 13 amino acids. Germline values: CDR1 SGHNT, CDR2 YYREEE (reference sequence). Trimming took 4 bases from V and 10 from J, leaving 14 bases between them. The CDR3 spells CASSPEGFRKLFF. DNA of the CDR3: TGTGCCAGCAGCCCGGAGGGGTTTCGAAAACTGTTTTTT.

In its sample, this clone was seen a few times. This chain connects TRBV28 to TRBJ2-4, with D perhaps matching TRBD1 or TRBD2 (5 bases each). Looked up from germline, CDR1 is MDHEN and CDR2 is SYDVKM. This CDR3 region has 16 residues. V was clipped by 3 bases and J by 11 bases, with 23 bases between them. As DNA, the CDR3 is TGTGCCAGCAGTTTTCGCGTCGAGACACCTCGAGGGGTTCAGTACTTC. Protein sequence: CASSFRVETPRGVQYF. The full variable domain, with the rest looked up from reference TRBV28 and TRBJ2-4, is DVKVTQSSRYLVKRTGEKVFLECVQDMDHENMFWYRQDPGLGLRLIYFSYDVKMKEKGDIPEGYSVSREKKERFSLILESASTNQTSMYLCASSFRVETPRGVQYFGAGTRLSVL.

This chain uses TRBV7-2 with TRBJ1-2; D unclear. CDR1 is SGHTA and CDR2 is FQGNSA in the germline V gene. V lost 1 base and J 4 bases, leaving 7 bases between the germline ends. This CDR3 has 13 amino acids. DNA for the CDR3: TGTGCCAGCAGCTTAGGGGAGGGCTATGGCTACACCTTC. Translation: CASSLGEGYGYTF.

The CDR3 loop is CASSRDRAGEQYF. In DNA form, the CDR3 reads TGCGCCAGCAGTCGAGACAGGGCCGGCGAGCAGTACTTC. The gene calls are TRBV10-1 and TRBJ2-7; 7 bases are shared with TRBD1. V gave up 5 bases and J gave up 6 bases; unmatched junction bases: 7. The CDR3 totals 13 residues. Germline-derived CDR1 and CDR2 are WNHNN and SYGVQD (reference sequence).

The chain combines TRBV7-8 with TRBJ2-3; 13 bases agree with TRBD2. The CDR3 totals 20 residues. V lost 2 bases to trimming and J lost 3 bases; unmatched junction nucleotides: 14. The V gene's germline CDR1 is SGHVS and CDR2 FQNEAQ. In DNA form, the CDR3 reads TGTGCCAGCAGCTTAAGCGGGCGACTAGCGGGAGGTCGGAGGACAGATACGCAGTATTTT. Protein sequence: CASSLSGRLAGGRRTDTQYF.

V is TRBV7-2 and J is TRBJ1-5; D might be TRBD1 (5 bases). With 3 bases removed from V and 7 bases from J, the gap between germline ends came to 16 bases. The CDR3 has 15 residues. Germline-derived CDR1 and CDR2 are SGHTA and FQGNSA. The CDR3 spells CASSLRGGSGQPQHF. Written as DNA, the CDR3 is TGTGCCAGCAGCTTGAGGGGAGGATCGGGACAGCCCCAGCATTTT. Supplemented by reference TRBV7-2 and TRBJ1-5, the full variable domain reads GAGVSQSPSNKVTEKGKDVELRCDPISGHTALYWYRQSLGQGLEFLIYFQGNSAPDKSGLPSDRFSAERTGGSVSTLTIQRTQQEDSAVYLCASSLRGGSGQPQHFGDGTRLSIL.

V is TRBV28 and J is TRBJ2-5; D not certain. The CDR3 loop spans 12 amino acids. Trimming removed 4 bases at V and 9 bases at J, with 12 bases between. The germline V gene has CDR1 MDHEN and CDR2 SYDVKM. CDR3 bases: TGTGCCAGCAGTTACGAAGGGTTGGCCCAGTACTTC. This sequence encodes CASSYEGLAQYF.

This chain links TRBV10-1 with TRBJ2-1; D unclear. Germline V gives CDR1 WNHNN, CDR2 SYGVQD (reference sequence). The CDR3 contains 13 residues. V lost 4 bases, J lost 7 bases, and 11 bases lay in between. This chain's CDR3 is CASSVKGRNEQFF. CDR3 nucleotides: TGCGCCAGCAGTGTAAAGGGAAGGAATGAGCAGTTCTTC.

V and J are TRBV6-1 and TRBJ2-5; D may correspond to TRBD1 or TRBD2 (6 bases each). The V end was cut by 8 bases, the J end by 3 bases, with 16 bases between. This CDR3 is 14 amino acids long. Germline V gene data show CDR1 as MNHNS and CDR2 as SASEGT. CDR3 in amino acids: CASLLERGEETQYF. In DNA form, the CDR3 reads TGTGCCAGCTTACTCGAGAGGGGGGAAGAGACCCAGTACTTC.

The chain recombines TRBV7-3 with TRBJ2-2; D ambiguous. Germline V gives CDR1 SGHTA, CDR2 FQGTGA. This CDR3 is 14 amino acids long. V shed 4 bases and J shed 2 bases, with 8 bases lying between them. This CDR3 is CASSSAGNTGELFF. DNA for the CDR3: TGTGCCAGCAGCTCCGCTGGAAACACCGGGGAGCTGTTTTTT.

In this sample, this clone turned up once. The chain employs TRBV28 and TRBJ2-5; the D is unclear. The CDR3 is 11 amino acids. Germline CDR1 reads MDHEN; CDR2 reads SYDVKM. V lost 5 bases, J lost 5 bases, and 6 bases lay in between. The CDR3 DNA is TGTGCCAGCAGTAATTATGAGACCCAGTACTTC. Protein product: CASSNYETQYF.

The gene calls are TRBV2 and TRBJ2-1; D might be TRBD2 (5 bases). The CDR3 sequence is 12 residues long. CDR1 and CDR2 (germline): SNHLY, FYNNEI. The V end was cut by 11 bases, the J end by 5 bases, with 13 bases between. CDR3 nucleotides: TGTGCCGTCGGGTGGAGGAACAATGAGCAGTTCTTC. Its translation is CAVGWRNNEQFF.

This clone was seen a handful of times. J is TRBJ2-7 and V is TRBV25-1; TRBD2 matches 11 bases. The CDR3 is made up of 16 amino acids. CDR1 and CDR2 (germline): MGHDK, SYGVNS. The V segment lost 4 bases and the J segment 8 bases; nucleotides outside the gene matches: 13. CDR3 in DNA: TGTGCCAGCAGTGCACCTCCGGGACTAGCGGCTGAAAAGCAGTACTTC. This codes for CASSAPPGLAAEKQYF.

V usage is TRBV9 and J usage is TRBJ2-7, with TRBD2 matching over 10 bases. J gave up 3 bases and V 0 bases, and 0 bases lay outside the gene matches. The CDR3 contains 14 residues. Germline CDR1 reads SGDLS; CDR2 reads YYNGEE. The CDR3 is CASSVGTSGYEQYF. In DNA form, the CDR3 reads TGTGCCAGCAGCGTAGGGACTAGCGGCTACGAGCAGTACTTC. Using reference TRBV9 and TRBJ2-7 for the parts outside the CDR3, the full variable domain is DSGVTQTPKHLITATGQRVTLRCSPRSGDLSVYWYQQSLDQGLQFLIQYYNGEERAKGNILERFSAQQFPDLHSELNLSSLELGDSALYFCASSVGTSGYEQYFGPGTRLTVT.

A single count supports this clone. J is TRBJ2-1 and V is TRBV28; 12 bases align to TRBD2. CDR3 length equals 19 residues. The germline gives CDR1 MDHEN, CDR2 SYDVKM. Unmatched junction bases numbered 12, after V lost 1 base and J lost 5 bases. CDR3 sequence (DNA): TGTGCCAGCAGTTTATTATGGATTTCGTGGACTAGCGGGAACAATGAGCAGTTCTTC. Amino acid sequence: CASSLLWISWTSGNNEQFF.

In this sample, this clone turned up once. In DNA form, the CDR3 reads TGTGCCAGCAGTTACTCGATGACAGTGGGTCAGGATGAGCAGTTCTTC. Protein: CASSYSMTVGQDEQFF. The rearrangement uses TRBV6-5 and TRBJ2-1; TRBD1 is a possible D gene (5 bases). The V gene lost 0 bases and the J gene lost 8 bases, with 17 bases spanning the gap. The CDR3 is 16 residues long. Germline V gene data show CDR1 as MNHEY and CDR2 as SVGAGI.

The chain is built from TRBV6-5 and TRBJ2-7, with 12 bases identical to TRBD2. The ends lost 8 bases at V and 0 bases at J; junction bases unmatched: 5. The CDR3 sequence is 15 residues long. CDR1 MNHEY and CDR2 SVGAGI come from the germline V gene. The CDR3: CASVGLAGSSYEQYF. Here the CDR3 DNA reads TGTGCCAGCGTAGGACTAGCGGGGAGCTCCTACGAGCAGTACTTC.

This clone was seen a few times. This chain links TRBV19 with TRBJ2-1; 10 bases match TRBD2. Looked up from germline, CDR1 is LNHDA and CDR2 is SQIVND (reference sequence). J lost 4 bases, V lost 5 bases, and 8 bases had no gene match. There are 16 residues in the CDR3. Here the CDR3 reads CASSHLAGALYNEQFF. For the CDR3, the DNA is TGTGCCAGTAGTCACCTAGCGGGAGCTTTGTACAATGAGCAGTTCTTC.

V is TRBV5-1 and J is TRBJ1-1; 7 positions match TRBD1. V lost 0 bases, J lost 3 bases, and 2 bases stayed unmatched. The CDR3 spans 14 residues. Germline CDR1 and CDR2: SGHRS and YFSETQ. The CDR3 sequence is CASSLGDRDTEAFF. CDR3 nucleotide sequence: TGCGCCAGCAGCTTGGGGGACAGAGACACTGAAGCTTTCTTT.

The CDR3 is CASSLVGVGGWNTGELFF. CDR3 DNA sequence: TGTGCCAGCAGCTTGGTGGGTGTAGGGGGCTGGAACACCGGGGAGCTGTTTTTT. The V call is TRBV5-4, the J call TRBJ2-2, with 7 positions matching TRBD1. V gave up 0 bases and J gave up 1 base; unmatched junction bases: 9. Germline V gives CDR1 SGHNT, CDR2 YYREEE (reference sequence). The CDR3 runs to 18 residues. Complete variable domain (other parts from reference TRBV5-4 and TRBJ2-2): ETGVTQSPTHLIKTRGQQVTLRCSSQSGHNTVSWYQQALGQGPQFIFQYYREEENGRGNFPPRFSGLQFPNYSSELNVNALELDDSALYLCASSLVGVGGWNTGELFFGEGSRLTVL.

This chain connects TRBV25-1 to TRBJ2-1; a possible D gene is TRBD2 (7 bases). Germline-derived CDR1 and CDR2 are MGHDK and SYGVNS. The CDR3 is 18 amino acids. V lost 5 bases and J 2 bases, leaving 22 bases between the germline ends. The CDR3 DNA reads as TGTGCCAGCAGTAAAAATGGGGGGTCGGGGGGCCCCTACAATGAGCAGTTCTTC. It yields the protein CASSKNGGSGGPYNEQFF. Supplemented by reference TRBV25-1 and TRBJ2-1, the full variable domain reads EADIYQTPRYLVIGTGKKITLECSQTMGHDKMYWYQQDPGMELHLIHYSYGVNSTEKGDLSSESTVSRIRTEHFPLTLESARPSHTSQYLCASSKNGGSGGPYNEQFFGPGTRLTVL.

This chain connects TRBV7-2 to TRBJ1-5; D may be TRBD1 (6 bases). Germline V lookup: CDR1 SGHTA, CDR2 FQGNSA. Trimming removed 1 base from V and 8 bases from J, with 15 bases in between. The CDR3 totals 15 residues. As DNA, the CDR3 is TGTGCCAGCAGCTTAGTGGCAGGGGAAGGGAAGCCCCAGCATTTT. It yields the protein CASSLVAGEGKPQHF.

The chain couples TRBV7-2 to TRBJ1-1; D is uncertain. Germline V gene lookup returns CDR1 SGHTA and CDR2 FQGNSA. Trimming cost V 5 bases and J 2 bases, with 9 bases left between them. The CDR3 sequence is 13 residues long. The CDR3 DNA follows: TGTGCCAGCAGCACCCAGAGAAACACTGAAGCTTTCTTT. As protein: CASSTQRNTEAFF.

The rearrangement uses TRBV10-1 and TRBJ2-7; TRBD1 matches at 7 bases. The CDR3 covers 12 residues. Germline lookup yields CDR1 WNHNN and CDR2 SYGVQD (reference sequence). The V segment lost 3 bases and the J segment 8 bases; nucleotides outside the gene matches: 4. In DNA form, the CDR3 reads TGCGCCAGCAGTGAATTGACAGGGCAGCAGTACTTC. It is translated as CASSELTGQQYF.

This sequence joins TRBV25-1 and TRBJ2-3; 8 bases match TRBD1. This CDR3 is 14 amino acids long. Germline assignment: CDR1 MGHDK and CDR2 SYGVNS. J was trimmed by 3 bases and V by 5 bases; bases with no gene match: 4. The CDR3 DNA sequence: TGTGCCAGCAGTCGACAGGGGTCGACAGATACGCAGTATTTT. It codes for CASSRQGSTDTQYF.

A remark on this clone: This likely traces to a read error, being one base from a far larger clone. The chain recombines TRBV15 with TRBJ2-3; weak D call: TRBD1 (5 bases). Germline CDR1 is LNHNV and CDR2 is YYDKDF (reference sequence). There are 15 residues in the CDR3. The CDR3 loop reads CAISRDPSGTDTQYF. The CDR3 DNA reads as TGTGCCATCAGCAGAGATCCCTCAGGGACAGATACGCAGTATTTT.

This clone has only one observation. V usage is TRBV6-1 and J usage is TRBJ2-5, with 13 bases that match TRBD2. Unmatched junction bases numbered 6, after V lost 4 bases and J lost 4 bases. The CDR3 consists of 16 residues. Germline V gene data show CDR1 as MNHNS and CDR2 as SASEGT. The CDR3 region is CASSGLAGGQRETQYF. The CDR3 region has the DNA TGTGCCAGCAGTGGACTAGCGGGAGGTCAACGAGAGACCCAGTACTTC.